The 7 T cell receptor beta chains below come from one sample, sequenced in a study of shared clonotypes between healthy human individuals. Profiling relied on immunoSEQ multiplex PCR, and the TCRdb table lists in-frame clones only, not all of them. The data hold hundreds of thousands of clones, with roughly 95% observed a single time. Naive CD8 cells lacked CD45RO, underwent positive selection for CCR7 and left out terminally differentiated effector memory CD45RA+ cells. The sample consisted of naive CD8+ T cells sorted from blood. These receptor sequences come from a woman younger than 45 in good health.

About this clone itself: This sample also contains other DNA sequences that code for the same CDR3. This sequence joins TRBV5-4 and TRBJ2-5; D gene uncertain. The CDR3 extends over 13 amino acids. Per the germline V gene, CDR1 is SGHNT and CDR2 is YYREEE (reference sequence). Trimming stripped 0 bases from V and 4 bases from J, with 7 bases between. Here the CDR3 reads CASSLEVSETQYF. The CDR3, as DNA: TGTGCCAGCAGCTTGGAGGTTTCAGAGACCCAGTACTTC. Filled out from reference TRBV5-4 and TRBJ2-5, the complete variable domain reads ETGVTQSPTHLIKTRGQQVTLRCSSQSGHNTVSWYQQALGQGPQFIFQYYREEENGRGNFPPRFSGLQFPNYSSELNVNALELDDSALYLCASSLEVSETQYFGPGTRLLVL.

The chain is built from TRBV4-1 and TRBJ2-7; no definite D call. The CDR3 runs to 15 residues. V lost 1 base, J lost 3 bases, and 13 bases lay in between. Germline V lookup: CDR1 MGHRA, CDR2 YSYEKL. As DNA, the CDR3 is TGCGCCAGCAGCCAAGGAGCAGTCCTTAACTACGAGCAGTACTTC. Protein: CASSQGAVLNYEQYF.

The V gene is TRBV2, the J gene TRBJ1-5, with D unclear. CDR1 is SNHLY, CDR2 FYNNEI, per germline. V dropped 3 bases and J dropped 0 bases, with 9 bases sitting between them. The CDR3 loop spans 15 amino acids. The CDR3 reads CASSEGRFSNQPQHF. The CDR3 nucleotides are TGTGCCAGCAGTGAGGGAAGGTTTAGCAATCAGCCCCAGCATTTT.

Only one count was recorded for this clone. The rearrangement links TRBV18 to TRBJ1-1, with D hard to call. V was pared by 3 bases and J by 3 bases, with 14 bases between. The CDR3 consists of 15 residues. CDR1 KGHSH and CDR2 LQKENI come from the germline V gene. In DNA, the CDR3 is TGTGCCAGCTCACCCGAGAAGGCATTGGACACTGAAGCTTTCTTT. This codes for CASSPEKALDTEAFF.

The rearrangement links TRBV27 to TRBJ2-1; D perhaps matches TRBD2 (6 bases). V was clipped by 0 bases and J by 4 bases, with 13 bases between them. CDR3 length: 16 amino acids. CDR1 and CDR2 (germline): MNHEY, SMNVEV (reference sequence). The CDR3 nucleotides read TGTGCCAGCAGTTTATCGGCCGGGACTTTATACAATGAGCAGTTCTTC. Its translation is CASSLSAGTLYNEQFF.

The chain has TRBV29-1 and TRBJ2-7, with TRBD2 matching over 9 bases. The CDR3 is 13 residues long. The germline V gene has CDR1 SQVTM and CDR2 ANQGSEA. Losses at the gene ends were 5 bases for V and 1 base for J; bases not matched to a gene: 3. The chain's CDR3 is CSVRGLASYEQYF. CDR3 coding DNA: TGCAGCGTTAGGGGACTAGCTTCCTACGAGCAGTACTTC.

CDR3 region: CASSPTAGTRPDEQYF. DNA of the CDR3: TGCGCCAGCAGCCCAACGGCAGGGACTAGACCCGACGAGCAGTACTTC. The chain couples TRBV4-1 to TRBJ2-7; 8 bases line up with TRBD2. This CDR3 has 16 residues. CDR1 is MGHRA and CDR2 is YSYEKL in the germline V gene. The V segment lost 4 bases and the J segment 5 bases; nucleotides outside the gene matches: 13.